Listed below are T cell receptor beta chains from one sample, sequenced in a study of type 1 and type 2 diabetes patients. MiXCR, applied by TCRdb to the multiplex PCR reads, yields one record per CDR3 protein. The data contain some 250,000 distinct CDR3 sequences, approximately 45% of them singletons. Sequencing used peripheral blood mononuclear cells (PBMCs). These receptors all come from a man aged 18 to 30 with type 2 diabetes. Both conserved end residues are part of each CDR3. Each record gives: D gene, V gene, J gene, clone size, CDR3 DNA, CDR3 protein. A D gene is named only where the DNA matches it firmly. Clone size is shown for a subset of rows, as once, few, many or a class of expanded clone.

-,TRBV20-1,TRBJ2-5,few,TGCAGTGCTAGAGACAGTCAGACCCAGTACTTC,CSARDSQTQYF
-,TRBV12-3/TRBV12-4,TRBJ1-2,few,TGTGCCAGCACCCTCGGGGTTATTAACTATGGCTACACCTTC,CASTLGVINYGYTF
-,TRBV11-2,TRBJ1-6,-,TGTGCCAGCAGCTCTCGGATTGCGGGTTCACCCCTCCACTTT,CASSSRIAGSPLHF
-,TRBV29-1,TRBJ2-3,-,TGCAGCGTTTTCGGGGGAAGCACAGATACGCAGTATTTT,CSVFGGSTDTQYF
-,TRBV20-1,TRBJ2-1,-,TGCAGTGCTAGAGGCCGGGACATATTGAATGCGCAGTTCTTC,CSARGRDILNAQFF
-,TRBV20-1,TRBJ2-7,-,TGCAGTGCTAGACAAGGGGGAGCGCCCTACGAGCAGTACTTC,CSARQGGAPYEQYF
TRBD1,TRBV11-2,TRBJ2-3,few,TGTGCCAGCAGCTTAAACGGACAGGGGGAGGGTTTGAGCACAGATACGCAGTATTTT,CASSLNGQGEGLSTDTQYF
-,TRBV19,TRBJ1-1,-,TGTGCCAGTAGCAAAGACAGGAGGAATACTGAAGCTTTCTTT,CASSKDRRNTEAFF
TRBD2,TRBV14,TRBJ2-1,few,TGTGCCAGCAGCCAAGATCTGTCGGCTAGCGGGGCCCATGAGCAGTTCTTC,CASSQDLSASGAHEQFF
-,TRBV20-1,TRBJ2-3,-,TGCAGTGCTAGAAAGGGTCCAATCTCTAGCACAGATACGCAGTATTTT,CSARKGPISSTDTQYF
TRBD2,TRBV7-9,TRBJ2-2,-,TGTGCCAGCAGCTTAGCGGGGGAGGGGTTTTTCAGTCGGGGAGCTGTTTTT,CASSLAGEGFFSRGAVF
-,TRBV20-1,TRBJ2-3,few,TGCAGTGCTAACACGGTCGATACGCAGTATTTT,CSANTVDTQYF
-,TRBV10-3,TRBJ2-5,-,TGTGCCATCAGTGAGTCGGTTTCGCAAGAGACCCAGTACTTC,CAISESVSQETQYF
TRBD1,TRBV6-2/TRBV6-3,TRBJ1-1,few,TGTGCCAGCAGCCGGGACAGGGAAGCTTTCTTT,CASSRDREAFF
TRBD1,TRBV19,TRBJ1-5,once,TGTGCCAGTAGTCCTCTGGACAGGGGCAATCAGCCCCAGCATTTT,CASSPLDRGNQPQHF
-,TRBV9,TRBJ1-1,-,TGTGCCAGCAGCGTAGAGGGGGATCTAACATCGACTGAAGCTTTCTTT,CASSVEGDLTSTEAFF
TRBD1,TRBV2,TRBJ1-3,-,TGTGCCAGCAGGACTTTGACAGGGGTTGGAAACACCATATATTTT,CASRTLTGVGNTIYF
-,TRBV28,TRBJ2-5,-,TGTGCCAGCAGTTTAGCCCAAACGGAGTACTTC,CASSLAQTEYF
TRBD1,TRBV2,TRBJ1-2,-,TGTGCCAGCAGTGTAGGACCCATGGCCGGGACAGGGTTTAACTATGGCTACACCTTC,CASSVGPMAGTGFNYGYTF
-,TRBV9,TRBJ1-5,few,TGTGCCAGCAGCGTAGGGGGACGAAACAATCAGCCCCAGCATTTT,CASSVGGRNNQPQHF
TRBD1,TRBV7-2,TRBJ2-7,many,TGTGCCAGCAGCTTACAAGGACAGGGAGTGCAGTACTTC,CASSLQGQGVQYF
TRBD2,TRBV27,TRBJ2-5,-,TGTGCCAGCAGTTTATTCTCTGGGACTATTGACGAGACCCAGCACTTC,CASSLFSGTIDETQHF